One and the same sample provided the 10 T cell receptor beta chains below, sequenced in a study of T cells in Graves' hyperthyroidism and ophthalmopathy. The TCR beta CDR3 regions underwent amplification using RNA transcripts as the source. A first-round RT-PCR of the TCR CDR3 used the HTBI primer set. TCRdb itself ran the multiplex PCR reads through MiXCR, one entry per CDR3 protein. This table holds more than 45,000 distinct CDR3 sequences, 40% to 55% found once. The sequenced sample was blood. The receptors were sampled from a woman aged 25 to 39 with Graves' ophthalmopathy.

In this sample, this clonotype turned up a few times. The final CDR3 position lacks the conserved phenylalanine or tryptophan, pointing to a likely read error. The rearrangement links TRBV6-6 to TRBJ1-4; TRBD1 matches at 7 bases. V gave up 4 bases and J gave up 7 bases; unmatched junction bases: 12. Germline loops: CDR1 MNHNY, CDR2 SVGAGI (reference sequence). CDR3 length: 16 residues. The DNA for the CDR3 is TGTGCCAGCAGTTTTTCCCCGGGACAGCGGGGTGAAAAACTGTTTCTT. Its protein is CASSFSPGQRGEKLFL.

V gene TRBV7-2 combines with J gene TRBJ2-5; TRBD2 might be the D (6 bases). The CDR3 is 15 amino acids. V lost 2 bases and J lost 7, with 17 bases in between. CDR1 is SGHTA, CDR2 FQGNSA, per germline. CDR3 sequence (DNA): TGTGCCAGCAGCTTACTCGGAGGGCAGGGTGGGACCCAGTACTTC. The encoded protein is CASSLLGGQGGTQYF.

As to this clonotype: Germline and junction disagree at one end, which may indicate a read error. The chain couples TRBV4-1 to TRBJ2-5; TRBD1 matches at 7 bases. The CDR3 is 15 residues long. Germline CDR1 reads MGHRA; CDR2 reads YSYEKL. This CDR3 is CASSQGQGVQATQYF. The DNA for the CDR3 is TGCGCCAGCAGCCAAGGACAGGGAGTCCAAGCGACCCAGTACTTC.

Concerning this clonotype: A read error may explain this, as a much larger clone is one base away. The chain is built from TRBV7-3 and TRBJ1-2; perhaps TRBD1 as D (5 bases). Germline loops: CDR1 SGHTA, CDR2 FQGTGA. This CDR3 contains 14 residues. The CDR3 region is CASSPQGRRYGCTF. The CDR3 nucleotides are TGTGCCAGCAGCCCTCAGGGTCGTCGCTATGGCTGCACCTTC.

This clonotype was seen many times. This chain links TRBV19 with TRBJ2-3; 12 bases are shared with TRBD2. The V and J ends lost 6 bases and 2 bases, in that order; junction bases with no gene match: 6. The CDR3 extends over 16 amino acids. Per germline, CDR1 LNHDA and CDR2 SQIVND (reference sequence). The CDR3 loop reads CASSRTSGIVTDTQYF. CDR3 nucleotides: TGTGCCAGTAGCAGGACTAGCGGGATAGTCACAGATACGCAGTATTTT.

Ten or more counts support this clonotype. This CDR3 is CASSTWSSYNSPLHF. The CDR3, as DNA: TGTGCCAGCAGTACATGGAGCTCCTATAATTCACCCCTCCACTTT. The chain has TRBV27 and TRBJ1-6; the D is unclear. The CDR3 extends over 15 amino acids. Trimming shortened V by 5 bases and J by 0 bases, and 8 bases separated the two germline ends. Germline V gene data show CDR1 as MNHEY and CDR2 as SMNVEV (reference sequence).

The chain links TRBV6-6 to TRBJ2-5; D remains ambiguous. Germline CDR1 and CDR2: MNHNY and SVGAGI (reference sequence). V shed 2 bases and J shed 3 bases, with 7 bases lying between them. CDR3 length: 13 residues. The CDR3 coding sequence is TGTGCCAGCAGTTACCCTACAGAAGAGACCCAGTACTTC. Protein sequence: CASSYPTEETQYF.

Concerning this clonotype: The junction departs from the called germline gene at one end, perhaps through a read error. The chain carries TRBV25-1 and TRBJ2-7; tentatively, D is TRBD2 (6 bases). This CDR3 region has 11 residues. CDR1 is MGHDK and CDR2 is SYGVNS in the germline V gene. The CDR3 protein is CASSDARREPF. CDR3 DNA sequence: TGTGCCAGCAGTGACGCCAGACGGGAGCCTTTC.

This clonotype was recorded only once. J is TRBJ2-3 and V is TRBV2, with 7 bases identical to TRBD2. Germline-derived CDR1 and CDR2 are SNHLY and FYNNEI. The ends lost 6 bases at V and 11 bases at J; junction bases unmatched: 17. The CDR3 is made up of 15 amino acids. CDR3 coding DNA: TGTGCCAGCAGCTCGGGGGGAGGGAGCTCCTACGAGCAGTATTTT. This codes for CASSSGGGSSYEQYF.

V and J are TRBV29-1 and TRBJ1-1; D is undetermined. The germline V gene has CDR1 SQVTM and CDR2 ANQGSEA. The germline V and J ends were trimmed by 8 bases and 8 bases, with 27 bases remaining between them. This CDR3 is 15 amino acids long. DNA of the CDR3: TGCAGCATTCTCTCTCGGCGAACGGGCATAAGGGAAGCTTTCTTT. This encodes CSILSRRTGIREAFF.